Below, 32 T cell receptor beta chains from the same sample are listed, as sequenced in a study of blood T cell repertoires in COVID-19. Generated by immunoSEQ multiplex PCR, the TCRdb table keeps only in-frame clones and is missing some. The sample holds 60,000 to 75,000 clones, more than 65% seen once. Specimen: peripheral blood. The receptor source for this set is a woman between 50 and 59 years old with acute or convalescent COVID-19.

This clone was counted a few times. The chain combines TRBV10-3 with TRBJ2-1, with 10 bases aligning to TRBD2. CDR1 and CDR2 from the germline V gene are ENHRY and SYGVKD. The V segment lost 4 bases and the J segment 6 bases; nucleotides outside the gene matches: 9. CDR3 length: 16 residues. In DNA, the CDR3 is TGTGCCATCAGTGGGGTAGCGGGAGGTTCTATCAATGAGCAGTTCTTC. Protein product: CAISGVAGGSINEQFF.

The chain carries TRBV9 and TRBJ2-1; tentatively, D is TRBD1 (6 bases). This CDR3 contains 16 residues. The germline gives CDR1 SGDLS, CDR2 YYNGEE. V shed 0 bases and J shed 5 bases, with 15 bases lying between them. The CDR3 DNA reads as TGTGCCAGCAGCGTAGATCTGGGGGCCCCCCACAATGAGCAGTTCTTC. This encodes CASSVDLGAPHNEQFF.

Note on this clone: Additional DNA sequences in this sample encode the identical CDR3. The gene calls are TRBV19 and TRBJ2-3; 9 bases line up with TRBD2. The CDR3 contains 16 residues. Trimming cost V 1 base and J 0 bases; bases outside gene matches: 2. The germline CDR1 and CDR2 sequences are LNHDA and SQIVND (reference sequence). The CDR3 DNA sequence: TGTGCCAGTAGTATAGGGCTAGCGGGGAGCACAGATACGCAGTATTTT. It codes for CASSIGLAGSTDTQYF. The complete variable domain, with remaining parts taken from reference TRBV19 and TRBJ2-3, reads DGGITQSPKYLFRKEGQNVTLSCEQNLNHDAMYWYRQDPGQGLRLIYYSQIVNDFQKGDIAEGYSVSREKKESFPLTVTSAQKNPTAFYLCASSIGLAGSTDTQYFGPGTRLTVL.

The rearrangement uses TRBV10-3 and TRBJ2-7; perhaps TRBD2 as D (5 bases). The CDR3 consists of 15 residues. Germline CDR1 reads ENHRY; CDR2 reads SYGVKD. V was cut by 3 bases and J by 3 bases, with 15 bases left in between. CDR3 in amino acids: CAISDAGNRLYEQYF. The CDR3 DNA reads as TGTGCCATCAGTGATGCCGGGAATCGACTCTACGAGCAGTACTTC.

This chain links TRBV28 with TRBJ1-1, with a possible D match to TRBD1 (6 bases). Looked up from germline, CDR1 is MDHEN and CDR2 is SYDVKM. This CDR3 is 14 amino acids long. V lost 7 bases and J 1 base, leaving 13 bases between the germline ends. The DNA of the CDR3 is TGTGCCAGCACCCAGACAGGACGGAACACTGAAGCTTTCTTT. Protein sequence: CASTQTGRNTEAFF.

V and J are TRBV4-3 and TRBJ2-1; 9 nucleotides match TRBD2. CDR1 LGHNA and CDR2 YSLEER come from the germline V gene. V lost 1 base and J lost 7; bases outside the gene matches: 5. The CDR3 has 15 residues. The CDR3 DNA reads TGCGCCAGCAGCCAAGGGGCGGGAGGGGGGAATGAGCAGTTCTTC. Its translation: CASSQGAGGGNEQFF.

The chain employs TRBV18 and TRBJ2-4; 10 nucleotides align to TRBD2. The length of the CDR3 is 13 residues. Trimming cost V 8 bases and J 11 bases; bases outside gene matches: 9. The germline V gene encodes CDR1 KGHSH and CDR2 LQKENI. Written as DNA, the CDR3 is TGTGCCAGCGCCGAAACCGGGACTAGCGTTCAGTACTTC. This translates into CASAETGTSVQYF. The full variable domain, rest sourced from reference TRBV18 and TRBJ2-4, is NAGVMQNPRHLVRRRGQEARLRCSPMKGHSHVYWYRQLPEEGLKFMVYLQKENIIDESGMPKERFSAEFPKEGPSILRIQQVVRGDSAAYFCASAETGTSVQYFGAGTRLSVL.

V gene TRBV19 combines with J gene TRBJ2-2; 7 positions agree with TRBD1. CDR1 is LNHDA and CDR2 is SQIVND in the germline V gene (reference sequence). This CDR3 contains 12 residues. V was pared by 5 bases and J by 6 bases, with 0 bases of the junction left unmatched. CDR3 in DNA: TGTGCCAGTAGTGACAGGGCCGGGGAGCTGTTTTTT. It yields the protein CASSDRAGELFF.

The table lists this clone with a count of one. Here the CDR3 DNA reads TGCGCCAGCAGCTTGTTGTCTAGCACAGATACGCAGTATTTT. Encoded protein: CASSLLSSTDTQYF. This sequence joins TRBV5-1 and TRBJ2-3; D unresolved. The CDR3 has 14 amino acids. With 1 base removed from V and 0 bases from J, the gap between germline ends came to 6 bases. From germline, CDR1 is SGHRS and CDR2 YFSETQ.

The chain recombines TRBV5-5 with TRBJ2-7; maybe TRBD1 (6 bases). Trimming left V 1 base short and J 2 bases short, with 19 bases between. This CDR3 has 17 residues. Germline-derived CDR1 and CDR2 are SGHKS and YYEKEE (reference sequence). As DNA, the CDR3 is TGTGCCAGCAGCTTGAGCCTTACAGGGTGGACCGCCTACGAGCAGTACTTC. Encoded protein: CASSLSLTGWTAYEQYF.

The rearrangement uses TRBV5-1 and TRBJ1-3; D might be TRBD1 (6 bases). This CDR3 has 15 amino acids. Trimming cost V 0 bases and J 2 bases, with 9 bases left between them. Germline loops: CDR1 SGHRS, CDR2 YFSETQ. The CDR3 bases are TGCGCCAGCAGCTTGGCCAGGGGAGCTGGAAACACCATATATTTT. Protein sequence: CASSLARGAGNTIYF.

The chain couples TRBV19 to TRBJ2-1; TRBD2 matches 8 bases. Trimming cost V 3 bases and J 7 bases; bases outside gene matches: 14. There are 17 residues in the CDR3. Germline values: CDR1 LNHDA, CDR2 SQIVND (reference sequence). This CDR3 is CASSMRVSGSMRNEQFF. The CDR3 bases are TGTGCCAGTAGTATGCGGGTCAGCGGGAGTATGAGAAATGAGCAGTTCTTC.

In this sample, this clone turned up a few times. The genes are TRBV9 and TRBJ2-1; 11 nucleotides align to TRBD2. The V gene end was trimmed by 3 bases and the J gene end by 6 bases; junction bases not matched to a gene: 5. Per germline, CDR1 SGDLS and CDR2 YYNGEE. The CDR3 consists of 15 residues. The CDR3 DNA reads TGTGCCAGCAGCGAAACTAGCGGGAGAGGCAATGAGCAGTTCTTC. It is translated as CASSETSGRGNEQFF. Looking up the rest from reference TRBV9 and TRBJ2-1 gives the full variable domain: DSGVTQTPKHLITATGQRVTLRCSPRSGDLSVYWYQQSLDQGLQFLIQYYNGEERAKGNILERFSAQQFPDLHSELNLSSLELGDSALYFCASSETSGRGNEQFFGPGTRLTVL.

The chain combines TRBV18 with TRBJ1-3; the D is unclear. Per the germline V gene, CDR1 is KGHSH and CDR2 is LQKENI. The length of the CDR3 is 13 residues. V was cut by 3 bases and J by 4 bases, with 7 bases left in between. The CDR3 DNA is TGTGCCAGCTCACCTGTACAGGGAAACACCATATATTTT. This translates into CASSPVQGNTIYF.

This chain connects TRBV29-1 to TRBJ2-1; D is perhaps TRBD2 (5 bases). Per germline, CDR1 SQVTM and CDR2 ANQGSEA. This CDR3 spans 11 amino acids. Trimming pared 6 bases from V and 3 bases from J, leaving 6 bases between. The CDR3 region has the DNA TGCAGCGTCACTAGCTACAATGAGCAGTTCTTC. Translating it yields CSVTSYNEQFF.

V and J are TRBV5-4 and TRBJ2-7, with 11 bases fitting TRBD2. Germline V gives CDR1 SGHNT, CDR2 YYREEE (reference sequence). Trimming removed 3 bases from V and 5 bases from J; junction bases left unmatched: 4. The CDR3 totals 14 residues. The CDR3 region has the DNA TGTGCCAGCAGCTCGGGACTAGCGGTTCACGAGCAGTACTTC. It codes for CASSSGLAVHEQYF.

The V and J genes are TRBV24-1 and TRBJ2-5; D perhaps matches TRBD2 (5 bases). This CDR3 region has 15 residues. The germline V gene encodes CDR1 KGHDR and CDR2 SFDVKD. Trimming left V 4 bases short and J 4 bases short, with 15 bases between. Here the CDR3 reads CATSDPLSEGETQYF. CDR3 in DNA: TGTGCCACCAGTGACCCACTTAGTGAGGGAGAGACCCAGTACTTC.

The V and J genes are TRBV20-1 and TRBJ2-1, with 11 bases identical to TRBD2. Trimming removed 3 bases from V and 0 bases from J; junction bases left unmatched: 10. Germline V lookup: CDR1 DFQATT, CDR2 SNEGSKA (reference sequence). The CDR3 contains 18 residues. The CDR3 nucleotides read TGCAGTGCTAGTATTTCCGTGACTAGCGGGACCTCCTACAATGAGCAGTTCTTC. Its protein is CSASISVTSGTSYNEQFF.

The V and J genes are TRBV28 and TRBJ1-5; TRBD1 matches 8 bases. Germline CDR1 is MDHEN and CDR2 is SYDVKM. J gave up 3 bases and V 4 bases, and 5 bases lay outside the gene matches. There are 15 residues in the CDR3. CDR3 sequence: CASSSGQGANQPQHF. In DNA form, the CDR3 reads TGTGCCAGCAGTTCCGGACAGGGCGCCAATCAGCCCCAGCATTTT.

Of note for this clone: The same CDR3 can be traced to other DNA sequences in this sample. V and J are TRBV5-4 and TRBJ2-5; weak D call: TRBD2 (5 bases). Germline V gene sequence: CDR1 SGHNT, CDR2 YYREEE (reference sequence). Trimming pared 1 base from V and 2 bases from J, leaving 6 bases between. There are 13 residues in the CDR3. The DNA for the CDR3 is TGTGCCAGCAGCTTGCGGGGACAAGAGACCCAGTACTTC. Translation gives CASSLRGQETQYF.

The rearrangement links TRBV7-3 to TRBJ2-5; 11 bases fit TRBD2. Losses at the gene ends were 5 bases for V and 5 bases for J; bases not matched to a gene: 7. CDR3 length: 15 amino acids. The germline V gene has CDR1 SGHTA and CDR2 FQGTGA. The CDR3 sequence: CASSNSGGAYETQYF. The DNA of the CDR3 is TGTGCCAGCAGCAATAGCGGGGGGGCCTACGAGACCCAGTACTTC. Complete variable domain (other parts from reference TRBV7-3 and TRBJ2-5): GAGVSQTPSNKVTEKGKYVELRCDPISGHTALYWYRQSLGQGPEFLIYFQGTGAADDSGLPNDRFFAVRPEGSVSTLKIQRTERGDSAVYLCASSNSGGAYETQYFGPGTRLLVL.

The chain uses TRBV28 and TRBJ1-2; tentatively, D is TRBD1 (5 bases). Trimming removed 6 bases from V and 5 bases from J, with 13 bases in between. Germline CDR1 is MDHEN and CDR2 is SYDVKM. CDR3 size: 13 residues. The CDR3 here is CASSLDSKYGYTF. The CDR3 DNA is TGTGCCAGCAGCCTCGACAGTAAATATGGCTACACCTTC.

The CDR3 coding sequence is TGTGCCAGCTCACCCCTGGCGGCGGGCACTGAAGCTTTCTTT. This sequence encodes CASSPLAAGTEAFF. The genes are TRBV18 and TRBJ1-1; D unclear. The V gene lost 3 bases and the J gene lost 4 bases, with 12 bases spanning the gap. The CDR3 sequence is 14 residues long. CDR1 and CDR2 (germline): KGHSH, LQKENI.

The V and J genes are TRBV7-2 and TRBJ1-2; weak D call: TRBD1 (5 bases). Germline V lookup: CDR1 SGHTA, CDR2 FQGNSA. There are 18 residues in the CDR3. V was shortened by 3 bases and J by 3 bases, with 23 bases between the two germline ends. CDR3: CASSLKGPPTVYHYGYTF. The CDR3 DNA is TGTGCCAGCAGCTTGAAGGGGCCTCCGACGGTTTACCACTATGGCTACACCTTC.

The chain combines TRBV28 with TRBJ1-2; D may be TRBD1 (6 bases). CDR1 and CDR2 from the germline V gene are MDHEN and SYDVKM. The CDR3 has 14 residues. V was pared by 6 bases and J by 3 bases, with 14 bases between. The CDR3 reads CASSVLQGDYGYTF. The CDR3 region has the DNA TGTGCCAGCAGCGTCTTACAGGGTGACTATGGCTACACCTTC.

The V gene is TRBV11-2, the J gene TRBJ2-1, with TRBD2 matching 11 bases. V was clipped by 1 base and J by 10 bases; unmatched bases: 6. Germline assignment: CDR1 SGHAT and CDR2 FQNNGV. The CDR3 length is 15 residues. The CDR3 spells CASSLGPSGRLEQFF. The CDR3 nucleotides are TGTGCCAGCAGCTTAGGGCCTAGCGGGAGGTTGGAGCAGTTCTTC. Supplemented by reference TRBV11-2 and TRBJ2-1, the full variable domain reads EAGVAQSPRYKIIEKRQSVAFWCNPISGHATLYWYQQILGQGPKLLIQFQNNGVVDDSQLPKDRFSAERLKGVDSTLKIQPAKLEDSAVYLCASSLGPSGRLEQFFGPGTRLTVL.

This sequence joins TRBV18 and TRBJ2-6, with D possibly matching TRBD2 (6 bases). The CDR3 spans 16 residues. The V end lost 3 bases, the J end lost 0 bases, and 9 bases lay between the germline ends. The germline V gene encodes CDR1 KGHSH and CDR2 LQKENI. CDR3 nucleotide sequence: TGTGCCAGCTCACCCCCGGGAGCCTCTGGGGCCAACGTCCTGACTTTC. It yields the protein CASSPPGASGANVLTF.

This clone has only one observation. The V gene is TRBV6-5, the J gene TRBJ2-2; D not resolved. The CDR3 has 12 amino acids. Germline lookup yields CDR1 MNHEY and CDR2 SVGAGI. Trimming cost V 8 bases and J 0 bases, with 4 bases left between them. The DNA of the CDR3 is TGTGCCAGCTCGGCGAACACCGGGGAGCTGTTTTTT. Its translation: CASSANTGELFF.

This clone was counted once. The chain uses TRBV18 and TRBJ2-3; 12 positions match TRBD2. The V gene's germline CDR1 is KGHSH and CDR2 LQKENI. J gave up 3 bases and V 4 bases, and 2 bases lay outside the gene matches. This CDR3 contains 15 residues. CDR3 in amino acids: CASSLGLAGTDTQYF. The CDR3 coding sequence is TGTGCCAGCTCACTCGGACTAGCGGGGACAGATACGCAGTATTTT.

The chain is built from TRBV6-5 and TRBJ2-5; 7 bases fit TRBD1. J gave up 7 bases and V 6 bases, and 8 bases lay outside the gene matches. Germline CDR1 reads MNHEY; CDR2 reads SVGAGI. The length of the CDR3 is 13 residues. The CDR3 loop is CASRGQLGGTQYF. The CDR3 DNA is TGTGCCAGCAGGGGACAGCTGGGTGGGACCCAGTACTTC.

The chain has TRBV6-6 and TRBJ1-1; D remains ambiguous. The CDR3 is 14 amino acids. The V end lost 5 bases, the J end lost 1 base, and 11 bases lay between the germline ends. Germline V gene data show CDR1 as MNHNY and CDR2 as SVGAGI (reference sequence). The CDR3 loop reads CASSLAVSNTEAFF. The CDR3, as DNA: TGTGCCAGCAGTCTTGCGGTATCGAACACTGAAGCTTTCTTT.

The chain has TRBV4-2 and TRBJ2-5, with 13 bases fitting TRBD2. Germline CDR1 and CDR2: LGHNA and YNFKEQ. The junction had 6 bases not matched to a gene; V was cut back by 2 bases and J by 3 bases. The CDR3 is 17 amino acids. Written as DNA, the CDR3 is TGTGCCAGCAGCCAACTCTCGGGGACTAGCGGGAAAGAGACCCAGTACTTC. It yields the protein CASSQLSGTSGKETQYF.